This T cell receptor (beta chain) appears in the sequencing data of a study of regulatory T cells in long-lasting Graves disease. This clonotype has a count of ten or more. Libraries of TCR beta came from iRepertoire HTBI primers plus Arm-PCR of CDR3 regions. TCRdb re-called the multiplex PCR reads through MiXCR, storing one row per CDR3 protein. The sample gives under 500,000 distinct CDR3 sequences, 20% of which show up once; about 20% is in the top ten. V shed 7 bases and J shed 2 bases, with 9 bases lying between them. The CDR3 length is 12 residues. Germline CDR1 is MNHEY and CDR2 is SMNVEV (reference sequence). Indicated time point: persistent/refractory GD, antithyroid drugs over 5 years with positive TRAb. Scientists built the TCR library using RNA that was extracted from PBMCs.

The sample consisted of peripheral blood mononuclear cells (PBMCs), taken when the disease was refractory, from a patient treated with antithyroid drugs. The chain joins TRBV27 to TRBJ2-7; D unresolved. This receptor was identified in a female donor with Graves disease. CDR3: CASMSSPYEQYF. The CDR3 nucleotides read TGTGCCAGCATGAGTTCACCCTACGAGCAGTACTTC.